This is a list of T cell receptor beta chains from one sample in a study of blood T cell repertoires in COVID-19. The assay was immunoSEQ multiplex PCR, and TCRdb's table has in-frame clones only and misses some. The repertoire holds fewer than 500,000 clones, with roughly 87% as singletons. Sequenced material: PBMCs or T cells enriched from blood (not recorded which). These receptors all stem from a woman younger than 35 who had recovered from COVID-19. Each CDR3 is given with its conserved first and last residue. Only some rows state a clone size, as once, few, many or a class for expanded clones.

V gene	CDR3 length	J gene	clone size	CDR3 protein
TRBV6-1	14	TRBJ1-2	NA	CASSELDRDRGYTF
TRBV5-1	16	TRBJ2-2	once	CASSPKQGTNTGELFF
TRBV4-1	14	TRBJ1-5	NA	CASSQAQGWQPQHF
TRBV3-1/TRBV3-2	16	TRBJ2-5	NA	CASSHELAGVRRAQYF
TRBV3-1/TRBV3-2	15	TRBJ1-2	once	CASSQDTGGLRGYTF
TRBV27	16	TRBJ2-1	once	CASSLYGLSSYNEQFF
TRBV25-1	13	TRBJ1-2	NA	CASSEYRGYGYTF
TRBV5-4	14	TRBJ1-2	NA	CASSFQGEFYGYTF
TRBV7-9	16	TRBJ1-5	NA	CASSLSGGPAGQPQHF
TRBV30	13	TRBJ2-3	NA	CAWSVFGGDTQYF
TRBV4-2	17	TRBJ1-2	NA	CASSQGTQGTTNYGYTF
TRBV12-5	16	TRBJ1-1	NA	CASGPAVDKRVTEAFF
TRBV3-1/TRBV3-2	15	TRBJ1-3	NA	CASSRITGIGNTIYF
TRBV6-6	16	TRBJ2-2	NA	CASGGGPGSPSGELFF
TRBV27	14	TRBJ1-6	once	CASSYRGGNSPLHF
TRBV9	12	TRBJ2-3	NA	CASSSSTDTQYF
TRBV5-6	15	TRBJ2-3	NA	CASSFYRVGTDTQYF
TRBV27	13	TRBJ2-1	once	CASRVLGGNEQFF
TRBV18	15	TRBJ2-3	NA	CASSASRQGTDTQYF
TRBV7-9	12	TRBJ2-3	NA	CASSPEQGMQYF
TRBV14	16	TRBJ1-3	few	CASSRGPLASGNTIYF
TRBV3-1/TRBV3-2	15	TRBJ2-1	few	CASSPDRDRINEQFF
TRBV6-5	14	TRBJ2-1	NA	CASKNRGGYNEQFF
TRBV7-6	15	TRBJ1-6	NA	CASSRSTDYNSPLHF
TRBV13	17	TRBJ2-3	NA	CASSPPTSGGAGDTQYF
TRBV29-1	12	TRBJ2-1	NA	CSVEVAYNEQFF
TRBV6-4	13	TRBJ2-3	NA	CASSLTLADTQYF
TRBV27	14	TRBJ1-5	once	CASRLREGNQPQHF
TRBV11-2	16	TRBJ2-7	NA	CASSLRGTAYSYEQYF
TRBV28	12	TRBJ1-2	NA	CASFSENYGYTF
TRBV4-1	16	TRBJ1-2	NA	CASSRRHVSPNYGYTF
TRBV11-2	15	TRBJ2-7	NA	CASSFRGTRSGEQYF
TRBV6-5	14	TRBJ1-2	NA	CASTNFRDSYGYTF
TRBV19	15	TRBJ1-5	NA	CASGRRTGLDQPQHF
TRBV30	14	TRBJ2-7	NA	CAWSVRGGAHEQYF
TRBV30	14	TRBJ1-2	NA	CACPKQVGHNGYTF
TRBV6-1	16	TRBJ2-1	NA	CASSGRLAGGVGEQFF